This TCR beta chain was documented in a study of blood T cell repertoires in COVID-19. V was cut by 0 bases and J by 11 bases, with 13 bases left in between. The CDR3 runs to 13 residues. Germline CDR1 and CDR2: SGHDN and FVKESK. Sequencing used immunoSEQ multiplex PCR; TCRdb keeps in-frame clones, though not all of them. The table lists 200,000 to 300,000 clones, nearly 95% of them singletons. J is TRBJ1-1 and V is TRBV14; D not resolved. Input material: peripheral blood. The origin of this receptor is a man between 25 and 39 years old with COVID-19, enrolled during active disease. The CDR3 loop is CASSQDEVGRAFF. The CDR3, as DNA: TGTGCCAGCAGCCAAGATGAAGTAGGCAGGGCTTTCTTT.